These 31 T cell receptor beta chains came from one sample sequenced in a study of OX40 agonist ivuxolimab in advanced cancers. Method: immunoSEQ multiplex PCR; TCRdb's copy keeps in-frame clones and lacks some. The table has 80,000 to 95,000 clones, around 88% seen once. Specimen: CD4+ or CD8+ T cells sorted from blood, collected in a trial of the OX40 agonist ivuxolimab. All receptors derive from an adult with an advanced solid tumor such as melanoma, head and neck, liver or kidney cancer.

The chain links TRBV6-6 to TRBJ2-4, with D unresolved. The CDR3 is made up of 13 amino acids. Looked up from germline, CDR1 is MNHNY and CDR2 is SVGAGI (reference sequence). Trimming cost V 7 bases and J 7 bases, with 14 bases left between them. The CDR3 sequence is CASNLVQGNIQYF. The CDR3 coding sequence is TGTGCCAGCAATCTGGTGCAAGGGAACATTCAGTACTTC.

V is TRBV5-1 and J is TRBJ2-3; TRBD2 matches at 7 bases. The germline V gene has CDR1 SGHRS and CDR2 YFSETQ. With 2 bases clipped from V and 3 bases from J, the junction kept 3 bases outside the gene matches. The length of the CDR3 is 14 residues. For the CDR3, the DNA is TGCGCCAGCAGCTTCGAGGGAGGGACAGATACGCAGTATTTT. Translated: CASSFEGGTDTQYF.

The sample holds one count of this clone. The chain carries TRBV5-8 and TRBJ2-7; 7 nucleotides agree with TRBD1. V shed 4 bases, J shed 3 bases, and the junction held 10 bases outside the gene matches. This CDR3 is 15 amino acids long. Germline assignment: CDR1 SGHTS and CDR2 YDEGEE. The CDR3 loop reads CASSASGTAFYEQYF. The CDR3 DNA sequence: TGTGCCAGCAGCGCCTCCGGGACAGCCTTCTACGAGCAGTACTTC.

V and J are TRBV5-6 and TRBJ1-1; D not resolved. The CDR3 spans 13 residues. Germline V gene lookup returns CDR1 SGHDT and CDR2 YYEEEE. Between the trimmed V and J ends, which lost 2 bases and 6 bases, there was a span of 11 bases. CDR3 sequence (DNA): TGTGCCAGCAGCTTTTATCTGAGGGCTGAAGCTTTCTTT. Protein sequence: CASSFYLRAEAFF.

The rearrangement links TRBV10-3 to TRBJ1-6; 7 positions match TRBD1. CDR3 size: 14 residues. The V gene end was trimmed by 7 bases and the J gene end by 6 bases; junction bases not matched to a gene: 6. Germline assignment: CDR1 ENHRY and CDR2 SYGVKD. The CDR3, as DNA: TGTGCCATCACCCTGGACAGGCGTAATTCACCCCTCCACTTT. It codes for CAITLDRRNSPLHF.

The chain employs TRBV6-6 and TRBJ2-5; 9 bases fit TRBD2. The germline gives CDR1 MNHNY, CDR2 SVGAGI (reference sequence). J gave up 6 bases and V 6 bases, and 11 bases lay outside the gene matches. CDR3 length equals 15 residues. CDR3 nucleotide sequence: TGTGCCAGCAGGACCGCGAAGCGGGAGGAAAAGACCCAGTACTTC. Translating it yields CASRTAKREEKTQYF.

In its sample, this clone was seen a few times. The chain is built from TRBV5-6 and TRBJ1-1; tentative D call: TRBD1 (6 bases). CDR1 and CDR2 from the germline V gene are SGHDT and YYEEEE. This CDR3 contains 14 residues. V lost 5 bases and J 11 bases, leaving 22 bases between the germline ends. The CDR3 DNA reads TGTGCCAGCAGTTCCGAGGTCCGGGGGCAAGGCGCTTTCTTT. This gives the protein CASSSEVRGQGAFF.

V and J are TRBV7-3 and TRBJ2-1; 8 bases line up with TRBD2. With V trimmed by 5 bases and J by 8 bases, 5 bases remained unmatched. The germline CDR1 and CDR2 sequences are SGHTA and FQGTGA. CDR3 length: 13 residues. CDR3 sequence: CASSRGGNDEQFF. CDR3 nucleotides: TGTGCCAGCAGCCGGGGGGGCAACGATGAGCAGTTCTTC.

The J gene is TRBJ2-1, the V gene TRBV2; 13 positions agree with TRBD2. CDR1 and CDR2 (germline): SNHLY, FYNNEI. The trim removed 0 bases at V and 13 bases at J, leaving 9 bases unmatched. CDR3 length: 16 amino acids. CDR3 amino acids: CASSEARTSGRARQFF. The CDR3 DNA reads as TGTGCCAGCAGTGAAGCGCGAACTAGCGGGAGGGCCCGTCAGTTCTTC.

Worth noting for this clone: The same CDR3 arises from other DNA sequences in this sample as well. V is TRBV7-2 and J is TRBJ2-1; TRBD1 aligns across 9 bases. V dropped 5 bases and J dropped 2; count of bases not matched to a gene: 4. The CDR3 extends over 15 amino acids. Germline CDR1 is SGHTA and CDR2 is FQGNSA. CDR3 residues: CASSLGQGPYNEQFF. The DNA of the CDR3 is TGTGCCAGCAGCCTGGGACAGGGCCCCTACAATGAGCAGTTCTTC.

In the case of this clone: Other nucleotide sequences from this sample produce the same CDR3. The chain links TRBV7-8 to TRBJ1-1, with D maybe TRBD1 (5 bases). This CDR3 spans 15 amino acids. The germline V gene has CDR1 SGHVS and CDR2 FQNEAQ. The V end lost 0 bases, the J end lost 1 base, and 9 bases lay between the germline ends. CDR3 in amino acids: CASSLAGGGNTEAFF. CDR3 nucleotide sequence: TGTGCCAGCAGCTTAGCTGGGGGAGGGAACACTGAAGCTTTCTTT.

V is TRBV6-5 and J is TRBJ1-1; D call uncertain. Germline V CDR1 and CDR2: MNHEY, SVGAGI. The CDR3 sequence is 14 residues long. Trimming took off 5 bases at V and 2 bases at J, with 12 bases between the two ends. CDR3 DNA sequence: TGTGCCAGCAGTACCCGGACGGGAAACACTGAAGCTTTCTTT. It is translated as CASSTRTGNTEAFF.

The chain has TRBV29-1 and TRBJ2-3; D may correspond to TRBD1 or TRBD2 (5 bases each). The CDR3 is 13 amino acids. With 7 bases removed from V and 6 bases from J, the gap between germline ends came to 17 bases. Germline CDR1 SQVTM, CDR2 ANQGSEA. CDR3 DNA sequence: TGCAGCGGGCGTGCGGGTACAGGTGATACGCAGTATTTT. Translated, it gives CSGRAGTGDTQYF.

The J gene is TRBJ2-7, the V gene TRBV5-1; 10 nucleotides match TRBD1. This CDR3 contains 14 residues. Unmatched junction bases numbered 4, after V lost 3 bases and J lost 4 bases. The germline V gene encodes CDR1 SGHRS and CDR2 YFSETQ. CDR3 sequence reads: CASSSPGQGYEQYF. The DNA for the CDR3 is TGCGCCAGCAGCTCCCCGGGACAGGGGTACGAGCAGTACTTC.

V and J are TRBV15 and TRBJ2-5; D ambiguous. The CDR3 contains 11 residues. Germline V gene lookup returns CDR1 LNHNV and CDR2 YYDKDF (reference sequence). Between the trimmed V and J ends, which lost 5 bases and 2 bases, there was a span of 3 bases. The CDR3 sequence: CATSLQETQYF. CDR3 in DNA: TGTGCCACCAGCTTACAAGAGACCCAGTACTTC.

V gene TRBV9 combines with J gene TRBJ1-2; D is ambiguous. This CDR3 has 15 residues. V was pared by 5 bases and J by 0 bases, with 14 bases between. Germline V gene lookup returns CDR1 SGDLS and CDR2 YYNGEE. The CDR3 protein is CASSATDLANYGYTF. The CDR3 DNA reads TGTGCCAGCAGTGCGACGGACCTAGCTAACTATGGCTACACCTTC.

This chain connects TRBV11-2 to TRBJ1-2; the D is unclear. V was pared by 4 bases and J by 6 bases, with 18 bases between. This CDR3 spans 15 amino acids. Germline values: CDR1 SGHAT, CDR2 FQNNGV. Here the CDR3 reads CASSSPLSGAHGYTF. CDR3 DNA: TGTGCCAGCAGCTCCCCCCTTTCGGGAGCACATGGCTACACCTTC.

The chain employs TRBV4-3 and TRBJ2-2; TRBD1 agrees at 9 bases. The CDR3 sequence is 15 residues long. The V segment lost 5 bases and the J segment 4 bases; nucleotides outside the gene matches: 5. Per the germline V gene, CDR1 is LGHNA and CDR2 is YSLEER. Written as DNA, the CDR3 is TGCGCCAGCAGCTCTTGGACAGGGGCCACCGGGGAGCTGTTTTTT. It specifies CASSSWTGATGELFF.

The chain combines TRBV7-2 with TRBJ2-1; 12 bases fit TRBD2. V lost 3 bases, J lost 4 bases, and 10 bases stayed unmatched. Germline V gene sequence: CDR1 SGHTA, CDR2 FQGNSA. The CDR3 has 18 amino acids. CDR3 residues: CASSLLAGGSPGYNEQFF. For the CDR3, the DNA is TGTGCCAGCAGCTTGCTAGCGGGGGGGAGTCCGGGGTACAATGAGCAGTTCTTC.

The V gene is TRBV11-1, the J gene TRBJ2-3; D not resolved. This CDR3 has 12 amino acids. Per germline, CDR1 SGHAT and CDR2 FQDESV (reference sequence). V lost 2 bases to trimming and J lost 0 bases, with 0 bases between them. The CDR3 here is CASSLSTDTQYF. The CDR3 region has the DNA TGTGCCAGCAGCTTAAGCACAGATACGCAGTATTTT. The full variable domain, with the rest looked up from reference TRBV11-1 and TRBJ2-3, is EAEVAQSPRYKITEKSQAVAFWCDPISGHATLYWYRQILGQGPELLVQFQDESVVDDSQLPKDRFSAERLKGVDSTLKIQPAELGDSAMYLCASSLSTDTQYFGPGTRLTVL.

This clone appeared once. The V call is TRBV30, the J call TRBJ2-7; D assignment may be TRBD1 or TRBD2 (5 bases each). The germline CDR1 and CDR2 sequences are GTSNPN and SVGIG (reference sequence). Trimming pared 2 bases from V and 3 bases from J, leaving 14 bases between. This CDR3 has 14 amino acids. This CDR3 reads CAWSSRDGVYEQYF. CDR3 sequence (DNA): TGTGCCTGGAGTAGCCGGGACGGAGTCTACGAGCAGTACTTC.

The rearrangement links TRBV5-1 to TRBJ2-4, with TRBD2 matching 11 bases. After removal of 4 bases from V and 8 bases from J, the junction contained 2 bases not matched to a gene. The germline V gene has CDR1 SGHRS and CDR2 YFSETQ. CDR3 size: 13 residues. The CDR3 is CASSLTSGDIQYF. Here the CDR3 DNA reads TGCGCCAGCAGCCTGACTAGCGGGGACATTCAGTACTTC.

The J gene is TRBJ1-1, the V gene TRBV29-1; a possible D gene is TRBD1 (5 bases). Germline CDR1 is SQVTM and CDR2 is ANQGSEA. The CDR3 sequence is 12 residues long. V was clipped by 4 bases and J by 4 bases, with 10 bases between them. This chain's CDR3 is CSVATGTTEAFF. DNA of the CDR3: TGCAGCGTTGCTACAGGAACCACTGAAGCTTTCTTT.

The chain has TRBV5-4 and TRBJ1-1; D uncertain. The CDR3 is 15 amino acids. Per germline, CDR1 SGHNT and CDR2 YYREEE (reference sequence). V shed 0 bases and J shed 1 base, with 10 bases lying between them. The CDR3 here is CASSLAYRQNTEAFF. The CDR3 DNA follows: TGTGCCAGCAGCTTGGCTTACCGACAGAACACTGAAGCTTTCTTT.

This clone was seen only a few times. The V gene is TRBV6-4, the J gene TRBJ2-2; the D gene is possibly TRBD1 (6 bases). V was shortened by 9 bases and J by 4 bases, with 12 bases between the two germline ends. The CDR3 spans 13 residues. The germline gives CDR1 MRHNA, CDR2 SNTAGT. CDR3 nucleotide sequence: TGTGCCAGAGGGGACATTTTCACCGGGGAGCTGTTTTTT. It translates to CARGDIFTGELFF.

This chain links TRBV19 with TRBJ2-2; a possible D gene is TRBD1 (6 bases). V was shortened by 3 bases and J by 0 bases, with 11 bases between the two germline ends. This CDR3 region has 16 residues. CDR1 and CDR2 from the germline V gene are LNHDA and SQIVND (reference sequence). DNA of the CDR3: TGTGCCAGTAGTATCACGGGGACAACGAACACCGGGGAGCTGTTTTTT. Residues: CASSITGTTNTGELFF.

This chain connects TRBV18 to TRBJ2-1; no definite D call. V was clipped by 3 bases and J by 3 bases, with 9 bases between them. The CDR3 totals 14 residues. The germline gives CDR1 KGHSH, CDR2 LQKENI. The DNA of the CDR3 is TGTGCCAGCTCACCCGCGGCCCACTACAATGAGCAGTTCTTC. Translated, it gives CASSPAAHYNEQFF. The full variable domain, in which reference TRBV18 and TRBJ2-1 provide the parts outside the CDR3, is NAGVMQNPRHLVRRRGQEARLRCSPMKGHSHVYWYRQLPEEGLKFMVYLQKENIIDESGMPKERFSAEFPKEGPSILRIQQVVRGDSAAYFCASSPAAHYNEQFFGPGTRLTVL.

The genes are TRBV11-2 and TRBJ1-6; D ambiguous. The length of the CDR3 is 12 residues. Germline lookup yields CDR1 SGHAT and CDR2 FQNNGV. Trimming took 2 bases from V and 7 from J, leaving 3 bases between them. The chain's CDR3 is CASSLRNSPLHF. CDR3 DNA: TGTGCCAGCAGCTTAAGGAATTCACCCCTCCACTTT.

V gene TRBV27 combines with J gene TRBJ2-7; 7 bases match TRBD1. CDR1 and CDR2 (germline): MNHEY, SMNVEV (reference sequence). CDR3 size: 13 residues. The J segment lost 2 bases and the V segment lost 7 bases, leaving 5 bases of the junction unmatched. The CDR3 region has the DNA TGTGCCAGCAAGACGACAGGGACCTACGAGCAGTACTTC. Translation gives CASKTTGTYEQYF.

This clone has more than one count but fewer than ten. The chain recombines TRBV28 with TRBJ1-5; possibly TRBD1 for D (5 bases). Trimming removed 6 bases at V and 0 bases at J, with 9 bases between. The CDR3 length is 14 residues. The germline V gene encodes CDR1 MDHEN and CDR2 SYDVKM. CDR3 residues: CASSYDSSNQPQHF. CDR3 nucleotides: TGTGCCAGCAGCTACGACAGTAGCAATCAGCCCCAGCATTTT.

In this sample, this clone turned up a few times. The J gene is TRBJ2-7, the V gene TRBV6-1; 7 bases are a match to TRBD1. The CDR3 loop spans 15 amino acids. V shed 2 bases, J shed 4 bases, and the junction held 8 bases outside the gene matches. Germline V gene sequence: CDR1 MNHNS, CDR2 SASEGT. This chain's CDR3 is CASSESTGVVYEQYF. CDR3 nucleotide sequence: TGTGCCAGCAGTGAATCAACAGGGGTAGTATACGAGCAGTACTTC.